This T cell receptor (beta chain) came from a study of T cell responses to AZD1222 COVID-19 vaccine. Study-wide findings and caveats: Donors in the cohort were predominantly white British and more often female, and clonal diversity was possibly underestimated. Only 5 or 6 people who got AZD1222 tested seropositive at baseline.

This clone was observed once. Its antigen is currently unknown. Only in-frame clones appear in the TCRdb table, and some are missing; sequencing was by immunoSEQ multiplex PCR. The data hold some 130,000 clones, with roughly 85% observed a single time. Per the germline V gene, CDR1 is MDHEN and CDR2 is SYDVKM. The CDR3 extends over 17 amino acids. Trimming took off 4 bases at V and 0 bases at J, with 16 bases between the two ends. The specimen was peripheral blood, collected on day 0 of AZD1222 vaccination. The TCR was taken from an adult in good health. The chain employs TRBV28 and TRBJ1-5; perhaps TRBD1 as D (5 bases). Here the CDR3 reads CASSSQTEIYSNQPQHF. Written as DNA, the CDR3 is TGTGCCAGCAGTTCCCAGACAGAAATCTATAGCAATCAGCCCCAGCATTTT.